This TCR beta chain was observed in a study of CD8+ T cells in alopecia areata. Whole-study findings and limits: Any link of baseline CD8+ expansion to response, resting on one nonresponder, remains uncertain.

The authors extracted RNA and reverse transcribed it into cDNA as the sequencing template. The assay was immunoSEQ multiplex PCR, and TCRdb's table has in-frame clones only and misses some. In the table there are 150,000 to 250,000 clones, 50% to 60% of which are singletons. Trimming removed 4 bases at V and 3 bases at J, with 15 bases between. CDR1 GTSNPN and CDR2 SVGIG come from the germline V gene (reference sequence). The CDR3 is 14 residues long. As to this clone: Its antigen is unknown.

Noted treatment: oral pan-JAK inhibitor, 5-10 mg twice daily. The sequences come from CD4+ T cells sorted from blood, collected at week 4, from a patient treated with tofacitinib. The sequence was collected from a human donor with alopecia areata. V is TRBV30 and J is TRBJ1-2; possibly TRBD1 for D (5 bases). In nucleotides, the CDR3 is TGTGCCTGGACCCCCCCGGGGCCCTACTATGGCTACACCTTC. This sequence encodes CAWTPPGPYYGYTF. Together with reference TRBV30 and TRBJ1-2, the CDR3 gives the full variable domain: SQTIHQWPATLVQPVGSPLSLECTVEGTSNPNLYWYRQAAGRGLQLLFYSVGIGQISSEVPQNLSASRPQDRQFILSSKKLLLSDSGFYLCAWTPPGPYYGYTFGSGTRLTVV.